These 20 T cell receptor beta chains were all obtained from the same sample, sequenced in a study of technical replicates of blood from a few donors. Sequenced by immunoSEQ multiplex PCR; TCRdb stores in-frame clones only, minus some. Found here are around 76,000 clones, roughly 90% of them singletons; the top ten hold around 0.37%. Material: T cells isolated from PBMCs. Source of these receptors: a human donor in good health.

The CDR3: CASSFRGVYNEQFF. CDR3 in DNA: TGTGCCAGCAGCTTCAGGGGGGTTTACAATGAGCAGTTCTTC. This chain connects TRBV5-6 to TRBJ2-1; D perhaps matches TRBD1 (7 bases). The V and J ends lost 2 bases and 4 bases respectively, with 10 bases between them. This CDR3 spans 14 amino acids. Germline V lookup: CDR1 SGHDT, CDR2 YYEEEE. The whole variable domain, filled in from reference TRBV5-6 and TRBJ2-1, reads DAGVTQSPTHLIKTRGQQVTLRCSPKSGHDTVSWYQQALGQGPQFIFQYYEEEERQRGNFPDRFSGHQFPNYSSELNVNALLLGDSALYLCASSFRGVYNEQFFGPGTRLTVL.

The chain recombines TRBV4-1 with TRBJ1-2, with a weak D call TRBD1 (6 bases). The CDR3 spans 15 residues. Germline V lookup: CDR1 MGHRA, CDR2 YSYEKL. V lost 3 bases to trimming and J lost 9 bases, with 20 bases between them. CDR3 sequence reads: CASSQEPPPQGSYTF. CDR3 in DNA: TGCGCCAGCAGCCAGGAACCACCACCACAGGGAAGCTACACCTTC.

CDR3 DNA sequence: TGTGCCAGCAGCCTAGCGGGGAGCTCCTACGAGCAGTACTTC. Its protein product is CASSLAGSSYEQYF. The genes are TRBV9 and TRBJ2-7; 9 bases line up with TRBD2. This CDR3 region has 14 residues. Germline V gene sequence: CDR1 SGDLS, CDR2 YYNGEE. J gave up 0 bases and V 4 bases, and 2 bases lay outside the gene matches.

This sequence joins TRBV27 and TRBJ2-5; 10 bases align to TRBD2. In germline, CDR1 is MNHEY, CDR2 SMNVEV (reference sequence). The CDR3 runs 15 residues. J lost 4 bases, V lost 3 bases, and 5 bases had no gene match. The CDR3 DNA follows: TGTGCCAGCAGTTTCCTAGCGGGAGTACGAGAGACCCAGTACTTC. Translation gives CASSFLAGVRETQYF.

CDR3 sequence reads: CASSQTAGSNQPQHF. The CDR3 DNA sequence: TGTGCCAGTAGCCAGACGGCAGGGAGCAATCAGCCCCAGCATTTT. The chain has TRBV19 and TRBJ1-5; possibly TRBD1 for D (5 bases). V dropped 6 bases and J dropped 1 base, with 13 bases sitting between them. Germline CDR1 and CDR2: LNHDA and SQIVND (reference sequence). This CDR3 is built from 15 residues.

This clone was seen a few times. The chain uses TRBV2 and TRBJ1-5; 8 bases align to TRBD1. With 6 bases clipped from V and 5 bases from J, the junction kept 9 bases outside the gene matches. This CDR3 has 15 amino acids. In germline, CDR1 is SNHLY, CDR2 FYNNEI. The CDR3 DNA is TGTGCCAGCAGCTTGACAGGGGCCCTTTATCAGCCCCAGCATTTT. It yields the protein CASSLTGALYQPQHF. Complete variable domain (other parts from reference TRBV2 and TRBJ1-5): EPEVTQTPSHQVTQMGQEVILRCVPISNHLYFYWYRQILGQKVEFLVSFYNNEISEKSEIFDDQFSVERPDGSNFTLKIRSTKLEDSAMYFCASSLTGALYQPQHFGDGTRLSIL.

The J gene is TRBJ2-5, the V gene TRBV10-3; TRBD2 is a possible D gene (6 bases). The CDR3 is made up of 14 amino acids. Trimming removed 2 bases at V and 5 bases at J, with 12 bases between. Germline values: CDR1 ENHRY, CDR2 SYGVKD. The CDR3 spells CAISEVEGRETQYF. CDR3 DNA: TGTGCCATCAGTGAGGTGGAGGGGCGGGAGACCCAGTACTTC.

The rearrangement uses TRBV4-3 and TRBJ2-1; 10 nucleotides align to TRBD2. V lost 1 base, J lost 7 bases, and 10 bases stayed unmatched. The germline V gene encodes CDR1 LGHNA and CDR2 YSLEER. This CDR3 has 17 residues. The CDR3 is CASSQGSGRKLENEQFF. DNA of the CDR3: TGCGCCAGCAGCCAAGGTAGCGGGAGGAAATTGGAGAATGAGCAGTTCTTC.

This clone has a single count. V usage is TRBV5-1 and J usage is TRBJ2-3, with 9 positions matching TRBD2. Germline V gives CDR1 SGHRS, CDR2 YFSETQ. Unmatched junction bases numbered 4, after V lost 6 bases and J lost 2 bases. The CDR3 sequence is 14 residues long. The chain's CDR3 is CASTRTSATDTQYF. CDR3 nucleotides: TGCGCCAGCACCAGGACTAGCGCCACAGATACGCAGTATTTT.

The V and J genes are TRBV4-3 and TRBJ2-3, with TRBD2 matching over 8 bases. CDR1 is LGHNA, CDR2 YSLEER, per germline. V lost 0 bases and J lost 5; bases outside the gene matches: 10. CDR3 length equals 17 residues. CDR3 nucleotide sequence: TGCGCCAGCAGCCAAGATCCGGGGGGGAGGGCCCTAGATACGCAGTATTTT. It encodes CASSQDPGGRALDTQYF.

The CDR3 sequence: CASSLLGGTEAFF. The CDR3 DNA reads as TGCGCCAGCAGCCTTCTCGGCGGCACTGAAGCTTTCTTT. The genes are TRBV4-3 and TRBJ1-1; D remains ambiguous. Trimming cost V 4 bases and J 4 bases, with 10 bases left between them. Germline loops: CDR1 LGHNA, CDR2 YSLEER. The CDR3 covers 13 residues.

CDR3 coding DNA: TGTGCCAGCAGCTGGGCCGGGACTAGCGGTACCTACGAGCAGTACTTC. Translation: CASSWAGTSGTYEQYF. The gene calls are TRBV27 and TRBJ2-7; 11 bases agree with TRBD2. The V segment lost 6 bases and the J segment 2 bases; nucleotides outside the gene matches: 9. The CDR3 runs 16 residues. CDR1 MNHEY and CDR2 SMNVEV come from the germline V gene (reference sequence).

The V and J genes are TRBV6-5 and TRBJ1-5; a possible D gene is TRBD1 (5 bases). The germline V gene encodes CDR1 MNHEY and CDR2 SVGAGI. V lost 7 bases to trimming and J lost 1 base, with 14 bases between them. This CDR3 contains 15 residues. CDR3 coding DNA: TGTGCCAGCACCAAAGGCCAGGGAAGCAATCAGCCCCAGCATTTT. Its protein product is CASTKGQGSNQPQHF.

V usage is TRBV18 and J usage is TRBJ1-2; TRBD1 aligns across 10 bases. Trimming at V came to 5 bases and at J to 5 bases, leaving 8 bases not matched to a gene. CDR1 and CDR2 from the germline V gene are KGHSH and LQKENI. This CDR3 is 15 amino acids long. The CDR3 DNA reads TGTGCCAGCTCATCTCAGACAGGGGGCGAGTATGGCTACACCTTC. Residues: CASSSQTGGEYGYTF. The full variable domain, with the rest looked up from reference TRBV18 and TRBJ1-2, is NAGVMQNPRHLVRRRGQEARLRCSPMKGHSHVYWYRQLPEEGLKFMVYLQKENIIDESGMPKERFSAEFPKEGPSILRIQQVVRGDSAAYFCASSSQTGGEYGYTFGSGTRLTVV.

This clone has only one observation. This sample includes further DNA sequences coding for the same CDR3. The chain uses TRBV4-3 and TRBJ2-7; 12 bases line up with TRBD1. The CDR3 contains 14 residues. V shed 3 bases, J shed 4 bases, and the junction held 1 base outside the gene matches. In germline, CDR1 is LGHNA, CDR2 YSLEER. The CDR3 coding sequence is TGCGCCAGCAGCCAGGGACAGGGGGCTTACGAGCAGTACTTC. This translates into CASSQGQGAYEQYF.

V usage is TRBV5-1 and J usage is TRBJ2-7, with 9 bases aligning to TRBD2. With 0 bases clipped from V and 2 bases from J, the junction kept 0 bases outside the gene matches. From germline, CDR1 is SGHRS and CDR2 YFSETQ. There are 14 residues in the CDR3. The CDR3, as DNA: TGCGCCAGCAGCTTGGAGCGGGAGGCCTACGAGCAGTACTTC. This encodes CASSLEREAYEQYF.

This chain uses TRBV4-2 with TRBJ2-7; 8 positions match TRBD1. The CDR3 spans 16 residues. Per germline, CDR1 LGHNA and CDR2 YNFKEQ. Trimming removed 0 bases from V and 1 base from J; junction bases left unmatched: 5. CDR3 in DNA: TGTGCCAGCAGCCAAGATCTGGGGACAGGTTCCTACGAGCAGTACTTC. Protein sequence: CASSQDLGTGSYEQYF.

CDR3 nucleotides: TGTGCCAGCAGCCGGGACAGGATGAACACTGAAGCTTTCTTT. Its protein product is CASSRDRMNTEAFF. The J gene is TRBJ1-1, the V gene TRBV7-3; TRBD1 aligns across 8 bases. Germline CDR1 reads SGHTA; CDR2 reads FQGTGA. Trimming at V came to 5 bases and at J to 0 bases, leaving 2 bases not matched to a gene. There are 14 residues in the CDR3.

The V call is TRBV10-3, the J call TRBJ1-5; 8 bases align to TRBD1. Trimming cost V 2 bases and J 6 bases; bases outside gene matches: 0. Germline V CDR1 and CDR2: ENHRY, SYGVKD. The CDR3 runs 13 residues. The CDR3 coding sequence is TGTGCCATCAGTGAGGGACAGGGTCAGCCCCAGCATTTT. Translating it yields CAISEGQGQPQHF.

The gene calls are TRBV29-1 and TRBJ1-5; possibly TRBD1 for D (5 bases). The germline V gene has CDR1 SQVTM and CDR2 ANQGSEA. The CDR3 sequence is 15 residues long. The V end lost 4 bases, the J end lost 1 base, and 14 bases lay between the germline ends. The DNA for the CDR3 is TGCAGCGTTGCGACCGGGCCAGGGAGCAATCAGCCCCAGCATTTT. It yields the protein CSVATGPGSNQPQHF. Variable domain in full (rest from reference TRBV29-1 and TRBJ1-5): SAVISQKPSRDICQRGTSLTIQCQVDSQVTMMFWYRQQPGQSLTLIATANQGSEATYESGFVIDKFPISRPNLTFSTLTVSNMSPEDSSIYLCSVATGPGSNQPQHFGDGTRLSIL.